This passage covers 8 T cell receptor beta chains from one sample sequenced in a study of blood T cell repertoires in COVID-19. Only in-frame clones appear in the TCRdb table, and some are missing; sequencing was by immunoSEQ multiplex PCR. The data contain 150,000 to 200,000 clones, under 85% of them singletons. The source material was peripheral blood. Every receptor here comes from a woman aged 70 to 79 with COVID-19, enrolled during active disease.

The CDR3 protein is CASSESKGEGGTEAFF. The CDR3 DNA reads as TGCGCCAGCAGTGAGTCGAAAGGGGAGGGGGGCACTGAAGCTTTCTTT. The chain couples TRBV10-2 to TRBJ1-1; D possibly corresponds to TRBD1 (6 bases). Germline V gene sequence: CDR1 WSHSY, CDR2 SAAADI. This CDR3 region has 16 residues. The germline V and J ends were trimmed by 0 bases and 4 bases, with 15 bases remaining between them.

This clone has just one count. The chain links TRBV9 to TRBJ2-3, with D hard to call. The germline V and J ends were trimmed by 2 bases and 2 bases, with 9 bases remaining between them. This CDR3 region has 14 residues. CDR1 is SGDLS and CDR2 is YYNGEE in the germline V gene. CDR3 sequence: CASSVSGFTDTQYF. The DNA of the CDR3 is TGTGCCAGCAGCGTTTCAGGTTTCACAGATACGCAGTATTTT.

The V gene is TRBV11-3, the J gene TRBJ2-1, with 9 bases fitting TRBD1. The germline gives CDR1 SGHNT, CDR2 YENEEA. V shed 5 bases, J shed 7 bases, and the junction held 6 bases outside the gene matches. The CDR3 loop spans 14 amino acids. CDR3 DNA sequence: TGTGCCAGCAGCCTAGGAGGGACAGGGAATGAGCAGTTCTTC. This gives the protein CASSLGGTGNEQFF.

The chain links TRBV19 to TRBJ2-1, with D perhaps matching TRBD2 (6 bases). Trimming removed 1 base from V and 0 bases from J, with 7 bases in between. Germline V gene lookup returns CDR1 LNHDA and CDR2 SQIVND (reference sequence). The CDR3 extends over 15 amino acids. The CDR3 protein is CASSIAEGSYNEQFF. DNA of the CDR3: TGTGCCAGTAGTATAGCGGAGGGCTCCTACAATGAGCAGTTCTTC.

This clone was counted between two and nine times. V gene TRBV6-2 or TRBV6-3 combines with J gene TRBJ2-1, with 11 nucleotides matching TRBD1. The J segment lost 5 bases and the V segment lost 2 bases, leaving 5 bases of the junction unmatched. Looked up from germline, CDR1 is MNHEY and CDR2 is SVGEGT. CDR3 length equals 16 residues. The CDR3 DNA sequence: TGTGCCAGCAGTTACCTACCGGGACAGGGGGACAATGAGCAGTTCTTC. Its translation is CASSYLPGQGDNEQFF.

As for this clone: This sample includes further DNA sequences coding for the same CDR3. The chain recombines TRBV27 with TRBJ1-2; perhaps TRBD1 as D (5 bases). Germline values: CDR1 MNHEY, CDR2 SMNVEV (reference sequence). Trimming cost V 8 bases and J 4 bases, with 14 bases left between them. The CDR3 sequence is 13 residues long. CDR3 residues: CASRPTGVYGYTF. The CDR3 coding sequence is TGTGCCAGCCGCCCCACAGGCGTCTATGGCTACACCTTC.

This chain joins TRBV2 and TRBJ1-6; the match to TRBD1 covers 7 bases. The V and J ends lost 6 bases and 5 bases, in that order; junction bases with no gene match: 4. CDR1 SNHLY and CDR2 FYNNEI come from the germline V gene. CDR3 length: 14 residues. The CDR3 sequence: CASRRQGNNSPLHF. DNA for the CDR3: TGTGCCAGCAGAAGACAGGGCAATAATTCACCCCTCCACTTT.

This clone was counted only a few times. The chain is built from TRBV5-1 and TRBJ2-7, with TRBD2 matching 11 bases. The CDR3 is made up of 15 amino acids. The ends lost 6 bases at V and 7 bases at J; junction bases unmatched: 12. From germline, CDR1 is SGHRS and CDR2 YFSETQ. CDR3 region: CASTLLLAGVEEQYF. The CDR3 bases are TGCGCCAGCACCCTGCTACTAGCGGGAGTTGAAGAGCAGTACTTC.